One and the same sample provided the 8 T cell receptor beta chains below, sequenced in a study of regulatory T cells in long-lasting Graves disease. The time point denotes: persistent/refractory GD, antithyroid drugs over 5 years with positive TRAb. From PBMCs, RNA was extracted and then used to make the TCR library. Researchers made TCR beta libraries by using iRepertoire HTBI primers and running Arm-PCR on CDR3 regions. A single record per CDR3 protein comes from TCRdb applying MiXCR to the multiplex PCR reads. The sample carries around 510,000 distinct CDR3 sequences, less than 25% recorded once. The sequencing here drew on peripheral blood mononuclear cells (PBMCs), taken when the disease was refractory, from a patient treated with antithyroid drugs. These receptor sequences come from a female donor with Graves disease.

This clonotype was seen more than once but under ten times. V is TRBV6-2 or TRBV6-3 and J is TRBJ1-5; TRBD1 matches at 7 bases. V shed 6 bases, J shed 4 bases, and the junction held 15 bases outside the gene matches. This CDR3 comprises 17 residues. The germline V gene has CDR1 MNHEY and CDR2 SVGEGT. The CDR3, as DNA: TGTGCCAGCAGCGTAAGCGGGACAGCGACCGGGAATCAGCCCCAGCATTTT. This codes for CASSVSGTATGNQPQHF.

This clonotype was seen many times. The chain links TRBV20-1 to TRBJ1-1; the D is unclear. V dropped 6 bases and J dropped 8 bases, with 13 bases sitting between them. The V gene's germline CDR1 is DFQATT and CDR2 SNEGSKA (reference sequence). CDR3 length equals 11 residues. CDR3 DNA sequence: TGCAGTGCAACCGAAACCCGAGAAGCTTTCTTT. Protein sequence: CSATETREAFF.

The rearrangement joins TRBV6-2 or TRBV6-3 to TRBJ2-7, with D possibly matching TRBD1 (5 bases). V lost 5 bases to trimming and J lost 2 bases, with 10 bases between them. CDR1 is MNHEY, CDR2 SVGEGT, per germline. The CDR3 loop spans 13 amino acids. CDR3: CASSPGITYEQYF. CDR3 in DNA: TGTGCCAGCAGTCCAGGGATCACCTACGAGCAGTACTTC.

The V gene is TRBV6-5, the J gene TRBJ1-1; D ambiguous. Germline V lookup: CDR1 MNHEY, CDR2 SVGAGI. V was shortened by 5 bases and J by 4 bases, with 5 bases between the two germline ends. The CDR3 covers 11 residues. In DNA form, the CDR3 reads TGTGCCAGCAGTCAATCCACTGAAGCTTTCTTT. This sequence encodes CASSQSTEAFF.

In this sample, this clonotype turned up many times. The chain uses TRBV27 and TRBJ1-4; D is undetermined. The V and J ends lost 3 bases and 4 bases respectively, with 3 bases between them. The length of the CDR3 is 12 residues. The V gene's germline CDR1 is MNHEY and CDR2 SMNVEV (reference sequence). Here the CDR3 DNA reads TGTGCCAGCAGTTTCCTTAATGAAAAACTGTTTTTT. Translated, it gives CASSFLNEKLFF.

Many counts were recorded for this clonotype. The chain joins TRBV28 to TRBJ1-6, with D unresolved. The CDR3 totals 11 residues. From germline, CDR1 is MDHEN and CDR2 SYDVKM. V lost 3 bases to trimming and J lost 14 bases, with 8 bases between them. CDR3: CASSFGASLHF. CDR3 coding DNA: TGTGCCAGCAGTTTCGGCGCATCCCTCCACTTT.

In its sample, this clonotype was seen a few times. V is TRBV20-1 and J is TRBJ2-7; tentatively, D is TRBD2 (5 bases). Looked up from germline, CDR1 is DFQATT and CDR2 is SNEGSKA (reference sequence). The CDR3 consists of 14 residues. V was cut by 6 bases and J by 3 bases, with 18 bases left in between. DNA for the CDR3: TGCAGTGCGGACCCACTTAGCGCGGTCTACGAGCAGTACTTC. Its translation: CSADPLSAVYEQYF.

The rearrangement uses TRBV5-8 and TRBJ1-3; no firm D call. The V end was cut by 0 bases, the J end by 2 bases, with 9 bases between. The germline V gene has CDR1 SGHTS and CDR2 YDEGEE. The CDR3 sequence is 15 residues long. The CDR3 DNA reads as TGTGCCAGCAGCTTGGTGGGTGTGCCTGGAAACACCATATATTTT. This encodes CASSLVGVPGNTIYF.